The following is a T cell receptor (beta chain) sequence with its context. Its target is not known. This sample was taken from a study of blood T cells in healthy people across ages. Study-wide results and caveats: Those diversity estimates obtained from one million T cells were thought to be underestimates. Roughly linearly, TCR beta diversity per million T cells fell as age increased.

The CDR3 covers 16 residues. Germline lookup yields CDR1 MNHEY and CDR2 SMNVEV (reference sequence). J lost 5 bases, V lost 4 bases, and 9 bases had no gene match. Next came a second PCR, run for 7 to 11 cycles, which used a sample-barcoded 5' primer along with a J-beta primer mix. TCRdb called the 5' RACE reads again in MiXCR, with one record for every CDR3 protein. The table includes about a million distinct CDR3 sequences, roughly two fifths detected once. Sequenced sample: blood. This receptor was taken from a man between 18 and 35 years old in good health. The chain joins TRBV27 to TRBJ1-1, with 11 bases matching TRBD1. CDR3 nucleotides: TGTGCCAGCAGTTATTACGGGACAGGGGGGATGACTGAAGCTTTCTTT. As protein: CASSYYGTGGMTEAFF.